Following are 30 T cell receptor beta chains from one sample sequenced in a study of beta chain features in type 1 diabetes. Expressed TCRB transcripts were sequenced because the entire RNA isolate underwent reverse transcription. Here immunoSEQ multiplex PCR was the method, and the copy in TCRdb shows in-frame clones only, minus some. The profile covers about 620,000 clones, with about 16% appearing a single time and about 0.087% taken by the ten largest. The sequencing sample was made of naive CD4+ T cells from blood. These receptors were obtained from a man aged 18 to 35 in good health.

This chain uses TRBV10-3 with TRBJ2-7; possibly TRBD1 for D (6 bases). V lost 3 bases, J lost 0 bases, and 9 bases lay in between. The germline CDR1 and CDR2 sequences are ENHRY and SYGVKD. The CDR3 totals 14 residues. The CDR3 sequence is CAISERGHSYEQYF. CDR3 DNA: TGTGCCATCAGTGAAAGGGGACACTCCTACGAGCAGTACTTC.

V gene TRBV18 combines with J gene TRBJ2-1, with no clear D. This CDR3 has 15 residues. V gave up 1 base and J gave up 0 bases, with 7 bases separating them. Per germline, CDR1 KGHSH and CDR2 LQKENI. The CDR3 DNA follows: TGTGCCAGCTCACCACAGGATAGCTCCTACAATGAGCAGTTCTTC. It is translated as CASSPQDSSYNEQFF. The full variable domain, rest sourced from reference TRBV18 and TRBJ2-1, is NAGVMQNPRHLVRRRGQEARLRCSPMKGHSHVYWYRQLPEEGLKFMVYLQKENIIDESGMPKERFSAEFPKEGPSILRIQQVVRGDSAAYFCASSPQDSSYNEQFFGPGTRLTVL.

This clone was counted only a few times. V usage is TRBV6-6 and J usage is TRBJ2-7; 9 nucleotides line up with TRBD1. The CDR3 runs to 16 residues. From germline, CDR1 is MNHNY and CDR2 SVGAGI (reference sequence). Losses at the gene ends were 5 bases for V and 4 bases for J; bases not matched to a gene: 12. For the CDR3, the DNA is TGTGCCAGCAGTCAGAACAGGGGGCTCACGTCGTACGAGCAGTACTTC. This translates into CASSQNRGLTSYEQYF.

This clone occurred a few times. The CDR3 DNA follows: TGTGCCAGCCGCGGGGACTCCCTGAACACCGGGGAGCTGTTTTTT. Its protein is CASRGDSLNTGELFF. The chain recombines TRBV7-3 with TRBJ2-2, with D possibly being TRBD2 (6 bases). The CDR3 spans 15 residues. In germline, CDR1 is SGHTA, CDR2 FQGTGA. Trimming removed 8 bases at V and 1 base at J, with 14 bases between.

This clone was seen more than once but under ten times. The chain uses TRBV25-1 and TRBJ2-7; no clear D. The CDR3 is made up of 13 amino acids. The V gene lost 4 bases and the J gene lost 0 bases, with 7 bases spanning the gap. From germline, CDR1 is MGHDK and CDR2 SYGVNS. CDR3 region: CASSGDNSYEQYF. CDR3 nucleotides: TGTGCCAGCAGTGGTGACAACTCCTACGAGCAGTACTTC.

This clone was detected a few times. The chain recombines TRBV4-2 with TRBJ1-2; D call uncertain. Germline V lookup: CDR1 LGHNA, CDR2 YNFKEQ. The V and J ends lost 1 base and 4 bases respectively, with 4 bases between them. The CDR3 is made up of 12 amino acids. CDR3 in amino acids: CASSQVGYGYTF. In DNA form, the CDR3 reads TGTGCCAGCAGCCAAGTGGGCTATGGCTACACCTTC.

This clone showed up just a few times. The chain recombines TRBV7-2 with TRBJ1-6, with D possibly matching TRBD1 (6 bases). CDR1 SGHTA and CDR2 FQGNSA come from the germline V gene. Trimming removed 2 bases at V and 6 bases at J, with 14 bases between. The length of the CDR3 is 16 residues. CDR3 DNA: TGTGCCAGCAGCTTACTGAAGGGGGATGGTAATTCACCCCTCCACTTT. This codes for CASSLLKGDGNSPLHF.

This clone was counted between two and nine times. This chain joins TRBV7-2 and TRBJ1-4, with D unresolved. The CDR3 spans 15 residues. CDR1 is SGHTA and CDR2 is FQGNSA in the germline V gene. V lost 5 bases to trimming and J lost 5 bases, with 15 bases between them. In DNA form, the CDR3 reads TGTGCCAGCAGCCCCCACCCGGGTGGGAATGAAAAACTGTTTTTT. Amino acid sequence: CASSPHPGGNEKLFF.

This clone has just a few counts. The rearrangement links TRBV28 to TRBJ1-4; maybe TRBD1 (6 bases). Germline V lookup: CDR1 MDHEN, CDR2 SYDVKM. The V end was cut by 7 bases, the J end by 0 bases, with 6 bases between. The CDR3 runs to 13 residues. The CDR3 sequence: CASKGATNEKLFF. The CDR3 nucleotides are TGTGCCAGCAAGGGGGCAACTAATGAAAAACTGTTTTTT. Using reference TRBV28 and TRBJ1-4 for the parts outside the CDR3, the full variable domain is DVKVTQSSRYLVKRTGEKVFLECVQDMDHENMFWYRQDPGLGLRLIYFSYDVKMKEKGDIPEGYSVSREKKERFSLILESASTNQTSMYLCASKGATNEKLFFGSGTQLSVL.

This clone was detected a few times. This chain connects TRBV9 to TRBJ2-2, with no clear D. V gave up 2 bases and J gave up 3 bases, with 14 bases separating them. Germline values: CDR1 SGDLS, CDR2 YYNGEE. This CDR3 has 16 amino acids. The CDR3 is CASSVYDQTYTGELFF. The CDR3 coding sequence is TGTGCCAGCAGCGTTTACGATCAAACCTACACCGGGGAGCTGTTTTTT.

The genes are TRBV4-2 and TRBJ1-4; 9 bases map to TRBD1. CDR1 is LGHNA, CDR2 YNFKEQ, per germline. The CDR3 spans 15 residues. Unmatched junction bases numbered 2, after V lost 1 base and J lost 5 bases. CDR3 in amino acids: CASSQVGTGNEKLFF. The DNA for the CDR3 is TGTGCCAGCAGCCAAGTCGGGACAGGGAATGAAAAACTGTTTTTT.

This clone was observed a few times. For the CDR3, the DNA is TGCGCCAGCAGCCTCGTCGGGACCCCGGAACAGACCCAGTACTTC. This encodes CASSLVGTPEQTQYF. V gene TRBV4-3 combines with J gene TRBJ2-5; D might be TRBD1 or TRBD2, each matching 5 bases. Trimming stripped 4 bases from V and 6 bases from J, with 18 bases between. The CDR3 is 15 residues long. Germline-derived CDR1 and CDR2 are LGHNA and YSLEER.

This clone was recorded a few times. The CDR3 region is CAINQRTGNTGELFF. The CDR3 bases are TGTGCCATCAATCAAAGGACAGGGAACACCGGGGAGCTGTTTTTT. The genes are TRBV10-3 and TRBJ2-2; TRBD1 matches 7 bases. The CDR3 loop spans 15 amino acids. V trimming: 7 bases; J trimming: 1 base; junction bases outside the gene matches: 6. From germline, CDR1 is ENHRY and CDR2 SYGVKD.

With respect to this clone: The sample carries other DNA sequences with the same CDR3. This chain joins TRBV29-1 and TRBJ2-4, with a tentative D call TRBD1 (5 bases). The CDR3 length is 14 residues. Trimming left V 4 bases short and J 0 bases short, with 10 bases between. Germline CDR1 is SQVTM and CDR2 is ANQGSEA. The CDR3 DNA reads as TGCAGCGTTGGAGACAGACTAGCCAAAAACATTCAGTACTTC. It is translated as CSVGDRLAKNIQYF.

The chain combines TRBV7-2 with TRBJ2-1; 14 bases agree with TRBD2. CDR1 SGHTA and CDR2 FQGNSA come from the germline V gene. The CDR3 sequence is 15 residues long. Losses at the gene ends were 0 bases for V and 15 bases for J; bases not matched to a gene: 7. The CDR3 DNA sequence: TGTGCCAGCAGCTTAGCGGGGACTAGCGGGAGCGGGGGGTTCTTC. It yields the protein CASSLAGTSGSGGFF.

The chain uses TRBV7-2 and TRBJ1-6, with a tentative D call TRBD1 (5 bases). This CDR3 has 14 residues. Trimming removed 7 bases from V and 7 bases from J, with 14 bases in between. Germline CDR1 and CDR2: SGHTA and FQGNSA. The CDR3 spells CASTQGVGNSPLHF. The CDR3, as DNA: TGTGCCAGCACTCAAGGGGTGGGGAATTCACCCCTCCACTTT. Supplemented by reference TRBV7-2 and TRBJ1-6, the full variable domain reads GAGVSQSPSNKVTEKGKDVELRCDPISGHTALYWYRQSLGQGLEFLIYFQGNSAPDKSGLPSDRFSAERTGGSVSTLTIQRTQQEDSAVYLCASTQGVGNSPLHFGNGTRLTVT.

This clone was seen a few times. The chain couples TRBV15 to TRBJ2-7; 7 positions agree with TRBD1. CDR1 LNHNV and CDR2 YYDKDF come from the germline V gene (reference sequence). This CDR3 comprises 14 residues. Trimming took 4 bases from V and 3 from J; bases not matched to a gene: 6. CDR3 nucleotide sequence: TGTGCCACCAGCAAAGACAGGGTCCGCTACGAGCAGTACTTC. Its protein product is CATSKDRVRYEQYF.

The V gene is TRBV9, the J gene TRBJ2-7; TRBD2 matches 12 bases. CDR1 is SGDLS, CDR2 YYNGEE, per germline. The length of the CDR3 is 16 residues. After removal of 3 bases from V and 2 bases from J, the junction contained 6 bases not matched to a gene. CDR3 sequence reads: CASSGGLAGNTYEQYF. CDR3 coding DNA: TGTGCCAGCAGCGGCGGACTAGCGGGAAACACCTACGAGCAGTACTTC.

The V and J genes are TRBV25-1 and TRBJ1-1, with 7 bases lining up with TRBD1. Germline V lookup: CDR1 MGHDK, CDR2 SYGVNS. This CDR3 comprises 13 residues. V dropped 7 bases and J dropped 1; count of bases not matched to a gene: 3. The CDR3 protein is CASTGTENTEAFF. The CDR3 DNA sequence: TGTGCCAGCACCGGGACAGAGAACACTGAAGCTTTCTTT. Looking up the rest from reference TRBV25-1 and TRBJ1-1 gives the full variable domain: EADIYQTPRYLVIGTGKKITLECSQTMGHDKMYWYQQDPGMELHLIHYSYGVNSTEKGDLSSESTVSRIRTEHFPLTLESARPSHTSQYLCASTGTENTEAFFGQGTRLTVV.

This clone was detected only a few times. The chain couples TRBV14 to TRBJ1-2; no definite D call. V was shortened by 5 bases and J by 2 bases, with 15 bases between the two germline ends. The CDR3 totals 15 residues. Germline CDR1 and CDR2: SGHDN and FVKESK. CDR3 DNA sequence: TGTGCCAGCAGCAGAGGAGGTTTTCTAAACTATGGCTACACCTTC. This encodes CASSRGGFLNYGYTF.

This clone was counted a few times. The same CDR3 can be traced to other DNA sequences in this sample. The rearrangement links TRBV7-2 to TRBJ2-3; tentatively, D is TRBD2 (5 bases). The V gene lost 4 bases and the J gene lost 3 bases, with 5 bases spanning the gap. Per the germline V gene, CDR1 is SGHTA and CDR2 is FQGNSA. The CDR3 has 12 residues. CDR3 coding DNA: TGTGCCAGCAGCTCGGGGACAGATACGCAGTATTTT. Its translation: CASSSGTDTQYF.

CDR3 residues: CASSIDRGFQETQYF. CDR3 bases: TGTGCCAGTAGTATTGACAGGGGCTTCCAAGAGACCCAGTACTTC. The chain carries TRBV19 and TRBJ2-5, with 8 bases identical to TRBD1. V was pared by 3 bases and J by 1 base, with 4 bases of the junction left unmatched. The germline V gene encodes CDR1 LNHDA and CDR2 SQIVND (reference sequence). The CDR3 consists of 15 residues.

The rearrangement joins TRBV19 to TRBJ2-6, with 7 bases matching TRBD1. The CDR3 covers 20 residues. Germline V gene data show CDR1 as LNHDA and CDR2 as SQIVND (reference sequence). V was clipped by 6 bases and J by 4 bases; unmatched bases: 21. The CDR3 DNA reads TGTGCCAGTAGCAGATGGGTGGAACAGGGGAGCGCGTCCGGGGCCAACGTCCTGACTTTC. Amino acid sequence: CASSRWVEQGSASGANVLTF.

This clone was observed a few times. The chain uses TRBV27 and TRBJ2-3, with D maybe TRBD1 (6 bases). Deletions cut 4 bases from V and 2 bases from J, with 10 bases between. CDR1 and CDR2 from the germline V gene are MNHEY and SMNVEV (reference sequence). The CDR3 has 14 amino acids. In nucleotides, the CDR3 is TGTGCCAGCAGTTATCAGGGGTCCACAGATACGCAGTATTTT. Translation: CASSYQGSTDTQYF.

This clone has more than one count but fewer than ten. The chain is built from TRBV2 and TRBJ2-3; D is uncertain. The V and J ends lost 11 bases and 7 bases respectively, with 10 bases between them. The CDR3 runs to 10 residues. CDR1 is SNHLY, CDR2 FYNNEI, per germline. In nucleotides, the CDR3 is TGTGCCTCGTCGGTGAATACGCAGTATTTT. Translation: CASSVNTQYF.

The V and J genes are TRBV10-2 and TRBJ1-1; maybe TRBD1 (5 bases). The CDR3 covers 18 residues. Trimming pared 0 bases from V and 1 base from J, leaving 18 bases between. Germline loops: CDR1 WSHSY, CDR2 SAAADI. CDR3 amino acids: CASSESTQRGYRNTEAFF. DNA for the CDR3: TGCGCCAGCAGTGAGTCGACTCAGCGGGGGTACAGGAACACTGAAGCTTTCTTT.

In DNA form, the CDR3 reads TGTGCCAGCAGCTCGTTGGGGAGGAACACCGGGGAGCTGTTTTTT. Protein: CASSSLGRNTGELFF. The chain uses TRBV7-2 and TRBJ2-2; D possibly corresponds to TRBD2 (5 bases). The length of the CDR3 is 15 residues. Trimming took off 4 bases at V and 1 base at J, with 10 bases between the two ends. Germline lookup yields CDR1 SGHTA and CDR2 FQGNSA.

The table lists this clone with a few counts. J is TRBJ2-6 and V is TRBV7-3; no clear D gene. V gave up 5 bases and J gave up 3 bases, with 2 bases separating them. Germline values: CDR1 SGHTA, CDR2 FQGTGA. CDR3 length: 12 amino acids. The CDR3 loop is CASSRGANVLTF. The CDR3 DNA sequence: TGTGCCAGCAGCCGTGGGGCCAACGTCCTGACTTTC.

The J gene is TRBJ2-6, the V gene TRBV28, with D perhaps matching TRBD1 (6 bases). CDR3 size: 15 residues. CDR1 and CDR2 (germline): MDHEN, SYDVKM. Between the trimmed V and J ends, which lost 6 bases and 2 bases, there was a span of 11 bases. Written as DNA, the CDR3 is TGTGCCAGCAGCCATAGACAGGCTGGGGCCAACGTCCTGACTTTC. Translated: CASSHRQAGANVLTF.

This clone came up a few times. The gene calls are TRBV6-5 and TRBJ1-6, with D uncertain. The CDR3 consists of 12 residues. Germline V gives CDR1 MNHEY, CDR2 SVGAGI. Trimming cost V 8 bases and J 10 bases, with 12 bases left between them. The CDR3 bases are TGTGCCAGCCGTCTCCGGGGATCACCCCTCCACTTT. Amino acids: CASRLRGSPLHF.